Sequencing of this T cell receptor beta chain was carried out in a study of T cell repertoires in cytomegalovirus infection. Overall study context: Public TCR beta signatures indicated both CMV infection and matching HLA type.

Study results and limitations: HLA-C-restricted CMV clonotypes gave the most frequent clonotype in two of eight donors. Accumulated public TCR beta family frequency recognized individuals carrying CMV together with the relevant HLA.

Via MiXCR, TCRdb re-called the reads, giving one row per CDR3 protein. Counted here are 450,000 to 550,000 distinct CDR3 sequences, under 45% occurring once; the ten biggest clones make up around 45%. About this clonotype itself: Its antigen is as yet unknown.

The CDR3 covers 12 residues. Trimming shortened V by 8 bases and J by 5 bases, and 10 bases separated the two germline ends. Germline V lookup: CDR1 SEHNR, CDR2 FQNEAQ (reference sequence). The gene calls are TRBV7-9 and TRBJ2-1, with D tentatively TRBD1 or TRBD2 (5 bases each). This clonotype originated in a human donor in good health (CMV status not recorded). Some clones in this sample may be carry-over from other donors' samples. The sample in question was cultured PBMCs, obtained from culture after CMV antigen stimulation. The CDR3 loop reads CASGRGHNEQFF. The CDR3 nucleotides read TGTGCCAGCGGTCGGGGCCACAATGAGCAGTTCTTC.